One and the same sample provided the 21 T cell receptor beta chains below, sequenced in a study of CD8 T cells in Susac syndrome. RNA was extracted with the RNeasy kit, and a quantity of about 0.45 to 1 ug was reverse transcribed using random hexamers. TCRdb re-analysed the immunoSEQ multiplex PCR reads in MiXCR, keeping a single row per CDR3 protein. Of approximately 160,000 distinct CDR3 sequences listed, around 92% are singletons. The sequenced sample consisted of CD4+ T cells from PBMCs. The origin of the receptors is a human donor in good health.

The chain recombines TRBV7-2 with TRBJ1-5; no clear D gene. Germline-derived CDR1 and CDR2 are SGHTA and FQGNSA. The CDR3 spans 15 residues. Trimming stripped 1 base from V and 2 bases from J, with 9 bases between. This CDR3 reads CASSLVWQGNQPQHF. The DNA of the CDR3 is TGTGCCAGCAGCTTAGTTTGGCAGGGCAATCAGCCCCAGCATTTT.

The chain recombines TRBV20-1 with TRBJ1-5; 9 nucleotides align to TRBD1. Per the germline V gene, CDR1 is DFQATT and CDR2 is SNEGSKA (reference sequence). J gave up 0 bases and V 7 bases, and 7 bases lay outside the gene matches. The CDR3 sequence is 15 residues long. DNA for the CDR3: TGCAGTGTTCTACAGGGGGCATATAGCAATCAGCCCCAGCATTTT. This sequence encodes CSVLQGAYSNQPQHF.

The V and J genes are TRBV5-8 and TRBJ2-3; the match to TRBD2 covers 11 bases. The CDR3 is made up of 18 amino acids. Losses at the gene ends were 5 bases for V and 6 bases for J; bases not matched to a gene: 17. Germline V gene sequence: CDR1 SGHTS, CDR2 YDEGEE. The CDR3 region is CASSLGVTSGSVSDTQYF. Here the CDR3 DNA reads TGTGCCAGCAGTCTGGGGGTTACTAGCGGGAGCGTATCGGATACGCAGTATTTT.

The V gene is TRBV18, the J gene TRBJ1-4, with TRBD1 matching 8 bases. V shed 5 bases and J 7 bases; nucleotides not matched to a gene: 9. The V gene's germline CDR1 is KGHSH and CDR2 LQKENI. The CDR3 totals 15 residues. CDR3 coding DNA: TGTGCCAGCTCAGCACGACAGGGGCAGGGTGAAAAACTGTTTTTT. Encoded protein: CASSARQGQGEKLFF.

The chain recombines TRBV18 with TRBJ1-6, with a possible D match to TRBD1 (6 bases). With 4 bases removed from V and 4 bases from J, the gap between germline ends came to 11 bases. This CDR3 region has 15 residues. The germline gives CDR1 KGHSH, CDR2 LQKENI. The CDR3 protein is CASSLTGNYNSPLHF. DNA for the CDR3: TGTGCCAGCTCACTTACAGGGAATTATAATTCACCCCTCCACTTT. Full variable domain (remainder filled in from reference TRBV18 and TRBJ1-6): NAGVMQNPRHLVRRRGQEARLRCSPMKGHSHVYWYRQLPEEGLKFMVYLQKENIIDESGMPKERFSAEFPKEGPSILRIQQVVRGDSAAYFCASSLTGNYNSPLHFGNGTRLTVT.

V is TRBV29-1 and J is TRBJ1-2, with TRBD1 matching over 9 bases. After removal of 4 bases from V and 6 bases from J, the junction contained 0 bases not matched to a gene. Germline V gene sequence: CDR1 SQVTM, CDR2 ANQGSEA. The CDR3 is 11 amino acids. The CDR3 DNA sequence: TGCAGCGTTGGGACAGGGGATGGCTACACCTTC. It encodes CSVGTGDGYTF.

The CDR3 sequence is CASSLMGDSNTGELFF. The CDR3 coding sequence is TGTGCCAGCAGCTTGATGGGGGACTCTAACACCGGGGAGCTGTTTTTT. The gene calls are TRBV7-9 and TRBJ2-2, with D possibly matching TRBD2 (6 bases). V lost 3 bases to trimming and J lost 2 bases, with 13 bases between them. This CDR3 region has 16 residues. CDR1 is SEHNR and CDR2 is FQNEAQ in the germline V gene (reference sequence).

The chain carries TRBV6-2 or TRBV6-3 and TRBJ1-1, with TRBD1 as a possible D gene (6 bases). Germline-derived CDR1 and CDR2 are MNHEY and SVGEGT. Trimming shortened V by 2 bases and J by 10 bases, and 14 bases separated the two germline ends. The CDR3 runs 13 residues. The CDR3 bases are TGTGCCAGCAGTTACGCGCCAGGGGCCCGAGCTTTCTTT. The encoded protein is CASSYAPGARAFF.

The chain is built from TRBV12-3 or TRBV12-4 and TRBJ2-2, with TRBD2 as a possible D gene (5 bases). Trimming took off 5 bases at V and 3 bases at J, with 10 bases between the two ends. The CDR3 loop spans 14 amino acids. The CDR3 DNA sequence: TGTGCCAGCAGTCCTGACTACCACACCGGGGAGCTGTTTTTT. Encoded protein: CASSPDYHTGELFF.

The DNA of the CDR3 is TGCGCCAGCAGCCAAGACCGGAGGGAGACCCAGCATTTT. Translated, it gives CASSQDRRETQHF. The chain employs TRBV4-3 and TRBJ1-5; no firm D call. The V gene's germline CDR1 is LGHNA and CDR2 YSLEER. The CDR3 consists of 13 residues. The V and J ends lost 0 bases and 11 bases respectively, with 11 bases between them.

J is TRBJ1-5 and V is TRBV6-2 or TRBV6-3; D not certain. V gave up 7 bases and J gave up 1 base, with 5 bases separating them. Germline-derived CDR1 and CDR2 are MNHEY and SVGEGT. CDR3 length equals 12 residues. The CDR3 nucleotides are TGTGCCAGCATGACCAGCAATCAGCCCCAGCATTTT. Its translation: CASMTSNQPQHF.

V and J are TRBV7-2 and TRBJ2-1, with 9 bases matching TRBD2. V lost 5 bases, J lost 2 bases, and 7 bases stayed unmatched. This CDR3 is built from 16 residues. Per germline, CDR1 SGHTA and CDR2 FQGNSA. The CDR3 DNA reads TGTGCCAGCAGCACCCCGACTAGCGGAGCCTACAATGAGCAGTTCTTC. This encodes CASSTPTSGAYNEQFF.

The chain couples TRBV5-6 to TRBJ2-5, with TRBD1 matching over 9 bases. V trimming: 4 bases; J trimming: 2 bases; junction bases outside the gene matches: 3. The CDR3 extends over 14 amino acids. Germline CDR1 and CDR2: SGHDT and YYEEEE. The CDR3 coding sequence is TGTGCCAGCAGCACCGGGACAGGGCAAGAGACCCAGTACTTC. Protein product: CASSTGTGQETQYF.

The chain is built from TRBV6-1 and TRBJ2-2; 7 nucleotides line up with TRBD1. The CDR3 runs 15 residues. The V gene's germline CDR1 is MNHNS and CDR2 SASEGT. Losses at the gene ends were 7 bases for V and 1 base for J; bases not matched to a gene: 6. In nucleotides, the CDR3 is TGTGCCAGCAAAAGACAGGGACGGAACACCGGGGAGCTGTTTTTT. This codes for CASKRQGRNTGELFF.

This sequence joins TRBV12-3 or TRBV12-4 and TRBJ2-7; 13 nucleotides align to TRBD2. This CDR3 is 16 amino acids long. V lost 4 bases and J lost 4; bases outside the gene matches: 7. CDR3: CASSSLTSGRAYEQYF. CDR3 DNA sequence: TGTGCCAGCAGTTCACTAACTAGCGGGAGGGCGTACGAGCAGTACTTC.

The rearrangement links TRBV6-8 to TRBJ2-7; possibly TRBD1 for D (5 bases). The ends were cut back, 6 bases at V and 3 bases at J, with 9 bases in the middle. Germline V gene lookup returns CDR1 MNHGY and CDR2 SAAAGT. The CDR3 runs to 12 residues. Written as DNA, the CDR3 is TGTGCCAGCAGGAAGGGGATCTACGAGCAGTACTTC. It yields the protein CASRKGIYEQYF.

The chain joins TRBV2 to TRBJ1-2; D is perhaps TRBD1 (6 bases). The CDR3 loop spans 14 amino acids. V was cut by 4 bases and J by 2 bases, with 11 bases left in between. The germline V gene has CDR1 SNHLY and CDR2 FYNNEI. CDR3 DNA: TGTGCCAGCAGTGTAGAGGGGGGCAACTATGGCTACACCTTC. It specifies CASSVEGGNYGYTF.

This chain joins TRBV19 and TRBJ1-1, with D maybe TRBD1 (5 bases). V was trimmed by 4 bases and J by 9 bases, leaving 21 bases between them. Germline CDR1 is LNHDA and CDR2 is SQIVND (reference sequence). CDR3 length equals 15 residues. CDR3 in amino acids: CASSTGDSMGGKAFF. The CDR3 DNA reads TGTGCCAGTAGTACTGGGGACTCAATGGGCGGAAAAGCTTTCTTT. The complete variable domain, with remaining parts taken from reference TRBV19 and TRBJ1-1, reads DGGITQSPKYLFRKEGQNVTLSCEQNLNHDAMYWYRQDPGQGLRLIYYSQIVNDFQKGDIAEGYSVSREKKESFPLTVTSAQKNPTAFYLCASSTGDSMGGKAFFGQGTRLTVV.

CDR3 in DNA: TGTGCCACCAGCAGAGACCATAAAGAGACCCAGTACTTC. Amino acid sequence: CATSRDHKETQYF. This sequence joins TRBV15 and TRBJ2-5; D gene unclear. Trimming removed 0 bases at V and 3 bases at J, with 5 bases between. CDR1 is LNHNV and CDR2 is YYDKDF in the germline V gene (reference sequence). CDR3 length: 13 amino acids.

The chain uses TRBV19 and TRBJ2-1; D not resolved. The CDR3 contains 12 residues. Germline loops: CDR1 LNHDA, CDR2 SQIVND (reference sequence). The V end lost 3 bases, the J end lost 8 bases, and 8 bases lay between the germline ends. CDR3: CASSIRNYEQFF. For the CDR3, the DNA is TGTGCCAGTAGTATTCGGAACTATGAGCAGTTCTTC.

The genes are TRBV6-5 and TRBJ2-5; D gene ambiguous. This CDR3 is built from 15 residues. Trimming cost V 2 bases and J 3 bases, with 13 bases left between them. Germline lookup yields CDR1 MNHEY and CDR2 SVGAGI. The CDR3 DNA reads as TGTGCCAGCAGTTACCGTCTTTCGGCTGAAGAGACCCAGTACTTC. This translates into CASSYRLSAEETQYF.